This TCR beta chain comes out of a study of identical twins. With V trimmed by 4 bases and J by 0 bases, 9 bases remained unmatched. This CDR3 has 16 amino acids. The germline V gene encodes CDR1 MGHRA and CDR2 YSYEKL. TCRdb re-analysed the 5' RACE reads in MiXCR, keeping a single row per CDR3 protein. The sample yields roughly 1,500,000 distinct CDR3 sequences, about 31% seen once. The V and J genes are TRBV4-1 and TRBJ2-7; 7 bases agree with TRBD1. The TCR originated in a newborn girl in good health. Sequencing was performed on cord blood. CDR3: CASSPFRGGFSYEQYF. DNA for the CDR3: TGCGCCAGCAGCCCATTCCGAGGGGGCTTCTCCTACGAGCAGTACTTC.